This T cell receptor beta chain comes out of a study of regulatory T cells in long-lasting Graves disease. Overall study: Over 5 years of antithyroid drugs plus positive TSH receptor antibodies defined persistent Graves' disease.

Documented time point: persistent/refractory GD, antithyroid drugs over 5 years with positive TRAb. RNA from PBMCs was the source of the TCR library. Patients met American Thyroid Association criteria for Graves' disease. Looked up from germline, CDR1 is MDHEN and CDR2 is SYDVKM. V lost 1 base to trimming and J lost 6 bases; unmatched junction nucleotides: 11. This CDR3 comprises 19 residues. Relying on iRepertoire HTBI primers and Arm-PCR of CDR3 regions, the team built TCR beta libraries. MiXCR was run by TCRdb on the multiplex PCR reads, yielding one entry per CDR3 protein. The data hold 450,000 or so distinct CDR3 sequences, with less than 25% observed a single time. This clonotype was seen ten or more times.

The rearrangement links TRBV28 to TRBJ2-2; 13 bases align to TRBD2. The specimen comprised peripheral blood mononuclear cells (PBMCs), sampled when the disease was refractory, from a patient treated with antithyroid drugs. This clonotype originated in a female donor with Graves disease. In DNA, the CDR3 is TGTGCCAGCAGTTTATACCATGGACTAGCGGGAGTTAGGTCCGGGGAGCTGTTTTTT. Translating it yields CASSLYHGLAGVRSGELFF.